Listed below are T cell receptor beta chains from one sample, sequenced in a study of T cell changes during pregnancy in multiple sclerosis. Using immunoSEQ multiplex PCR, the repertoire was profiled, and TCRdb retains in-frame clones only, with some absent. Altogether around 50,000 clones are present, approximately 92% being singletons, with the ten largest covering over 1%. This sample comprised peripheral blood, obtained after pregnancy. The receptors here all came from a female donor in good health, enrolled as a control in a pregnancy study. Both conserved end residues are trimmed from each CDR3.

cdr3_aa,v_call
AGSAVPGADTQY,TRBV6-1
ASTIRQGSETQY,TRBV19
ASTPGLLGGYT,TRBV7-9
ASSLVGVSTTSYEQY,TRBV7-7
ASSQGRGGGPDTQY,TRBV4-2
ASSYPAGETQY,TRBV6-5
ASSLVGQGASPLH,TRBV7-9
ASRRGTGAGNTIY,TRBV6-5
ASSIGSGAYEQY,TRBV5-4
ASSQGLGGPAGQF,TRBV4-1
ASSLTRAEQY,TRBV11-2
ASSMGRDQPQH,TRBV19
ASSQVEGGYGYT,TRBV4-3
ASSQGPLAGGGSYEQY,TRBV4-3
ASSKGTSGTYEQY,TRBV28
ASSSRSPLH,TRBV5-6
ASSPGRQGSNSPLH,TRBV5-1
ASSSRQGSGSPLH,TRBV5-4
ASREGQGASRGELF,TRBV2
ASSMTSAGEQY,TRBV19
ASSYSRGETQY,TRBV6-5
SSVGHLYNEQF,TRBV28
ASTRDRDSGSGYT,TRBV25-1
ASSGSISGTSYGEQF,TRBV5-1
ASSHIRNEKLF,TRBV14
SVDTGGAGTEAF,TRBV29-1
ASSVIGATNEKLF,TRBV2
SARAGEAF,TRBV20-1
AWSVEEAEAF,TRBV30